This T cell receptor (beta chain) derives from a study of control samples from healthy donors and cancer patients. The sample holds one count of this clone. The table came from immunoSEQ multiplex PCR; TCRdb's copy has only in-frame clones and leaves some out. The sample includes under 150,000 clones, roughly 92% of them seen just once. The V and J ends lost 3 bases and 2 bases, in that order; junction bases with no gene match: 6. CDR1 is MNHEY, CDR2 SMNVEV, per germline (reference sequence). The CDR3 contains 17 residues. Material: blood. This sequence joins TRBV27 and TRBJ2-5; 13 nucleotides agree with TRBD2. The TCR originated in a man younger than 40 in good health. CDR3 residues: CASSFRTSGGSQETQYF. DNA for the CDR3: TGTGCCAGCAGTTTTAGGACTAGCGGGGGATCTCAAGAGACCCAGTACTTC.